This T cell receptor (beta chain) was obtained from a study of blood T cell repertoires in COVID-19. Points on this clone: Other DNA variants within this sample encode the same CDR3.

Trimming took 2 bases from V and 1 from J, leaving 5 bases between them. There are 13 residues in the CDR3. Germline assignment: CDR1 MNHEY and CDR2 SMNVEV (reference sequence). Clones were sequenced by immunoSEQ multiplex PCR, and TCRdb holds only the in-frame ones, with some missing. Among some 450,000 clones listed, 88% were seen once. Sequencing input: peripheral blood. This TCR came from a woman aged 45-59 years with COVID-19, enrolled during active disease. The chain joins TRBV27 to TRBJ1-1; TRBD1 is a possible D gene (5 bases). This chain's CDR3 is CASSLGQNTEAFF. CDR3 bases: TGTGCCAGCAGTTTAGGACAGAACACTGAAGCTTTCTTT.